A single sample gave rise to the 20 T cell receptor beta chains below, sequenced in a study of beta chain features in type 1 diabetes. Study observations and caveats: In every one of the four CD4+ subsets, TCRB CDR3s were moderately but significantly shorter in Type 1 diabetes patients.

The isolated RNA, all of it, was reverse transcribed, so expressed TCRB transcripts were what got sequenced. Profiled with immunoSEQ multiplex PCR; TCRdb holds only in-frame clones, not every one. The table records nearly 350,000 clones, approximately 10% of them present only once. The antigens these receptors bind are not known. Sequenced: central memory CD4+ T cells from blood. Every receptor here comes from a man aged 30 to 39 with type 1 diabetes.

The chain joins TRBV7-2 to TRBJ1-6; D uncertain. CDR3 size: 15 residues. Germline V CDR1 and CDR2: SGHTA, FQGNSA. Trimming removed 4 bases from V and 5 bases from J, with 12 bases in between. The CDR3 sequence is CASSSAWANNSPLHF. As DNA, the CDR3 is TGTGCCAGCAGCTCGGCTTGGGCCAATAATTCACCCCTCCACTTT.

The gene calls are TRBV18 and TRBJ1-2; D may be TRBD1 (5 bases). The CDR3 is 15 residues long. Trimming shortened V by 3 bases and J by 4 bases, and 15 bases separated the two germline ends. The germline V gene has CDR1 KGHSH and CDR2 LQKENI. The CDR3 bases are TGTGCCAGCTCACCGCCGGGACGGACCCTCTATGGCTACACCTTC. As protein: CASSPPGRTLYGYTF. The full variable domain, with the rest looked up from reference TRBV18 and TRBJ1-2, is NAGVMQNPRHLVRRRGQEARLRCSPMKGHSHVYWYRQLPEEGLKFMVYLQKENIIDESGMPKERFSAEFPKEGPSILRIQQVVRGDSAAYFCASSPPGRTLYGYTFGSGTRLTVV.

This sequence joins TRBV30 and TRBJ2-7, with 8 bases matching TRBD1. This CDR3 comprises 14 residues. With V trimmed by 3 bases and J by 2 bases, 6 bases remained unmatched. Germline values: CDR1 GTSNPN, CDR2 SVGIG (reference sequence). The DNA of the CDR3 is TGTGCCTGGAGAGAGACAGGGGTGACCTACGAGCAGTACTTC. The encoded protein is CAWRETGVTYEQYF.

The genes are TRBV25-1 and TRBJ2-5; tentative D call: TRBD1 (6 bases). There are 16 residues in the CDR3. Germline V gene lookup returns CDR1 MGHDK and CDR2 SYGVNS. Trimming shortened V by 1 base and J by 5 bases, and 17 bases separated the two germline ends. The CDR3 DNA sequence: TGTGCCAGCAGTGAATTGGGGGCAGGGAAAGGGGAGACCCAGTACTTC. This encodes CASSELGAGKGETQYF.

In this sample, this clone turned up many times. This chain uses TRBV9 with TRBJ1-1, with 11 bases identical to TRBD1. V lost 2 bases to trimming and J lost 4 bases; unmatched junction nucleotides: 4. The CDR3 covers 15 residues. Germline V gives CDR1 SGDLS, CDR2 YYNGEE. CDR3 nucleotide sequence: TGTGCCAGCAGCGTCGTCGGGACAGGGGGCACTGAAGCTTTCTTT. It codes for CASSVVGTGGTEAFF.

This chain links TRBV6-5 with TRBJ2-3; TRBD2 agrees at 8 bases. The CDR3 sequence is 13 residues long. The V gene's germline CDR1 is MNHEY and CDR2 SVGAGI. V was pared by 6 bases and J by 6 bases, with 5 bases of the junction left unmatched. The CDR3 is CASRPGGGDTQYF. Here the CDR3 DNA reads TGTGCCAGCAGGCCCGGGGGGGGCGATACGCAGTATTTT.

This clone was counted at least ten times. The chain carries TRBV6-6 and TRBJ1-4, with 7 bases fitting TRBD1. The germline V gene has CDR1 MNHNY and CDR2 SVGAGI (reference sequence). The CDR3 totals 14 residues. V trimming: 6 bases; J trimming: 8 bases; junction bases outside the gene matches: 9. CDR3 DNA sequence: TGTGCCAGCAGAAACGACAGGGCGGGGGAAAAACTGTTTTTT. Translating it yields CASRNDRAGEKLFF.

The chain carries TRBV7-2 and TRBJ2-7; D might be TRBD2 (5 bases). V gave up 5 bases and J gave up 0 bases, with 11 bases separating them. CDR3 length: 14 residues. The V gene's germline CDR1 is SGHTA and CDR2 FQGNSA. CDR3 amino acids: CASSPTGSSYEQYF. The CDR3 nucleotides are TGTGCCAGCAGCCCGACTGGGAGCTCCTACGAGCAGTACTTC.

This clone was counted only a few times. V and J are TRBV6-6 and TRBJ2-7, with 12 bases fitting TRBD1. Losses at the gene ends were 6 bases for V and 11 bases for J; bases not matched to a gene: 14. CDR1 and CDR2 from the germline V gene are MNHNY and SVGAGI (reference sequence). The CDR3 is 15 residues long. CDR3 sequence reads: CASSPRDRGHFSEYF. The CDR3 region has the DNA TGTGCCAGCAGCCCTCGGGACAGGGGGCATTTTTCGGAGTACTTC.

This clone was observed a handful of times. Within the sample, other DNA sequences also encode this same CDR3. This chain joins TRBV5-1 and TRBJ2-5; TRBD1 might be the D (5 bases). V was cut by 0 bases and J by 3 bases, with 6 bases left in between. CDR3 length: 13 residues. Germline values: CDR1 SGHRS, CDR2 YFSETQ. CDR3 sequence reads: CASSLGGEETQYF. For the CDR3, the DNA is TGCGCCAGCAGCTTGGGGGGCGAAGAGACCCAGTACTTC.

This clone appeared a few times. This sequence joins TRBV4-1 and TRBJ2-7, with D perhaps TRBD1 (6 bases). The CDR3 runs to 13 residues. Germline-derived CDR1 and CDR2 are MGHRA and YSYEKL. V lost 0 bases to trimming and J lost 12 bases, with 15 bases between them. In nucleotides, the CDR3 is TGCGCCAGCAGCCAAGACCCCGAACAGGGCAGGTACTTC. It codes for CASSQDPEQGRYF.

This clone was seen repeatedly, ten times or more. The rearrangement uses TRBV14 and TRBJ2-3; D is ambiguous. V shed 1 base and J shed 2 bases, with 10 bases lying between them. The CDR3 totals 15 residues. The germline V gene encodes CDR1 SGHDN and CDR2 FVKESK. The CDR3 protein is CASSQVGIFTDTQYF. As DNA, the CDR3 is TGTGCCAGCAGCCAAGTGGGAATCTTCACAGATACGCAGTATTTT.

This clone showed up just a few times. The chain has TRBV4-1 and TRBJ1-1; TRBD1 agrees at 8 bases. The CDR3 contains 15 residues. After removal of 4 bases from V and 6 bases from J, the junction contained 10 bases not matched to a gene. Germline V gene data show CDR1 as MGHRA and CDR2 as YSYEKL. For the CDR3, the DNA is TGCGCCAGCAGCCCGGGTAATCAGGGGGCCGCTGAAGCTTTCTTT. Translated, it gives CASSPGNQGAAEAFF.

Many counts were recorded for this clone. Other DNA sequences in this specimen translate into the identical CDR3. The chain links TRBV18 to TRBJ2-5, with a tentative D call TRBD1 (5 bases). The CDR3 has 13 amino acids. Deletions cut 1 base from V and 2 bases from J, with 5 bases between. The V gene's germline CDR1 is KGHSH and CDR2 LQKENI. This CDR3 reads CASSPQGQETQYF. Written as DNA, the CDR3 is TGTGCCAGCTCACCACAGGGGCAAGAGACCCAGTACTTC.

This clone was detected many times. The V and J genes are TRBV18 and TRBJ2-7; D gene uncertain. V shed 6 bases and J shed 1 base, with 7 bases lying between them. The germline V gene encodes CDR1 KGHSH and CDR2 LQKENI. The CDR3 totals 12 residues. DNA for the CDR3: TGTGCCAGCTCCGCTGTTTCCTACGAGCAGTACTTC. Translation: CASSAVSYEQYF.

This clone was seen a handful of times. DNA for the CDR3: TGTGCCATCAGCGACGGGACGCGGAACACTGAAGCTTTCTTT. Its protein product is CAISDGTRNTEAFF. The chain has TRBV10-3 and TRBJ1-1; TRBD1 is a possible D gene (5 bases). This CDR3 region has 14 residues. Germline V lookup: CDR1 ENHRY, CDR2 SYGVKD. V was cut by 6 bases and J by 1 base, with 12 bases left in between.

V is TRBV7-2 and J is TRBJ2-2; no definite D call. CDR1 SGHTA and CDR2 FQGNSA come from the germline V gene. Trimming removed 0 bases at V and 5 bases at J, with 10 bases between. CDR3 length: 15 amino acids. CDR3 bases: TGTGCCAGCAGCTTAGCCGCTTCCGGAACCGGGGAGCTGTTTTTT. The encoded protein is CASSLAASGTGELFF.

This clone has a handful of counts. V usage is TRBV11-2 and J usage is TRBJ1-2; D may be TRBD1 (5 bases). The CDR3 sequence is 13 residues long. Germline V gives CDR1 SGHAT, CDR2 FQNNGV. Trimming stripped 5 bases from V and 6 bases from J, with 13 bases between. The CDR3 nucleotides read TGTGCCAGCAGCCCCACTCGGGACCATGGCTACACCTTC. Its protein product is CASSPTRDHGYTF.

This clone has just a few counts. The V gene is TRBV6-6, the J gene TRBJ2-7; TRBD2 aligns across 10 bases. Germline loops: CDR1 MNHNY, CDR2 SVGAGI (reference sequence). J lost 2 bases, V lost 8 bases, and 3 bases had no gene match. The CDR3 is made up of 13 amino acids. CDR3 in amino acids: CASVAGGAYEQYF. DNA of the CDR3: TGTGCCAGCGTAGCGGGGGGAGCCTACGAGCAGTACTTC.

This clone was seen only a few times. Here the CDR3 reads CASSSGQGANGYTF. CDR3 nucleotides: TGTGCCAGCAGCTCTGGACAGGGGGCCAATGGCTACACCTTC. This chain connects TRBV7-9 to TRBJ1-2, with TRBD1 identical over 11 bases. Looked up from germline, CDR1 is SEHNR and CDR2 is FQNEAQ (reference sequence). The CDR3 runs to 14 residues. The V and J ends lost 4 bases and 6 bases, in that order; junction bases with no gene match: 4. Together with reference TRBV7-9 and TRBJ1-2, the CDR3 gives the full variable domain: DTGVSQNPRHKITKRGQNVTFRCDPISEHNRLYWYRQTLGQGPEFLTYFQNEAQLEKSRLLSDRFSAERPKGSFSTLEIQRTEQGDSAMYLCASSSGQGANGYTFGSGTRLTVV.